Reported below is one TCR beta chain. Its matching antigen is unknown. V was clipped by 5 bases and J by 4 bases, with 28 bases between them. Germline-derived CDR1 and CDR2 are MNHEY and SMNVEV (reference sequence). This CDR3 has 19 amino acids. These data come from a study of cytomegalovirus exposure and HLA in healthy donors. The PCR had 60 Vbeta and 13 Jbeta primers. Repertoires were generated with immunoSEQ multiplex PCR, while TCRdb's copy carries only in-frame clones and drops some. Of 200,000 to 250,000 clones listed, approximately 80% are singletons. Study findings and constraints: Highest at DRB1 and lowest at HLA-C, TCR association rates differed among HLA loci in a later analysis. Certain indistinguishable V segments, among them TRBV6-2 and TRBV6-3, were excluded.

The sequenced sample consisted of PBMCs. This clonotype was obtained from a middle-aged woman in good health and CMV-seronegative. The V call is TRBV27, the J call TRBJ2-3; D is perhaps TRBD2 (5 bases). The CDR3 nucleotides are TGTGCCAGCAGTGGACGGGGTCAAAATACCCGATCAGTTCCAGATACGCAGTATTTT. Its translation: CASSGRGQNTRSVPDTQYF.